The 13 T cell receptor beta chains below come from one sample, sequenced in a study of blood T cell repertoires in COVID-19. Assay used: immunoSEQ multiplex PCR; TCRdb lists only in-frame clones, some missing. The repertoire holds 100,000 to 150,000 clones, with around 87% as singletons. The sequencing sample was made of peripheral blood. These receptors were obtained from a woman aged 55-70 years with acute or convalescent COVID-19.

This clone was recorded only once. V and J are TRBV28 and TRBJ1-2; 9 bases are a match to TRBD1. The CDR3 is 19 residues long. Germline-derived CDR1 and CDR2 are MDHEN and SYDVKM. The J segment lost 5 bases and the V segment lost 5 bases, leaving 21 bases of the junction unmatched. This chain's CDR3 is CASSVYLGTGPGRRYGYTF. As DNA, the CDR3 is TGTGCCAGCAGTGTATACCTCGGGACAGGGCCCGGGCGTCGGTATGGCTACACCTTC.

The chain links TRBV7-9 to TRBJ2-7, with TRBD2 matching over 9 bases. The CDR3 extends over 15 amino acids. The V gene's germline CDR1 is SEHNR and CDR2 FQNEAQ (reference sequence). Trimming cost V 2 bases and J 6 bases; bases outside gene matches: 8. Here the CDR3 reads CASSLRAGGPTEQYV. The CDR3 nucleotides are TGTGCCAGCAGCTTACGGGCGGGAGGGCCGACCGAGCAGTACGTC.

This sequence joins TRBV3-1 (or the pseudogene TRBV3-2) and TRBJ1-1, with 11 bases that match TRBD1. This CDR3 contains 14 residues. Germline CDR1 LGHDT, CDR2 YNNKEL (reference sequence). V lost 5 bases and J lost 3; bases outside the gene matches: 2. The CDR3 loop is CASSTGQGDTEAFF. CDR3 in DNA: TGTGCCAGCAGCACGGGACAGGGGGACACTGAAGCTTTCTTT.

This clone was found a few times. The V and J genes are TRBV29-1 and TRBJ1-1; D uncertain. Between the trimmed V and J ends, which lost 6 bases and 4 bases, there was a span of 15 bases. The CDR3 loop spans 13 amino acids. The germline gives CDR1 SQVTM, CDR2 ANQGSEA. CDR3 residues: CSVRTHPGTEAFF. CDR3 sequence (DNA): TGCAGCGTACGAACACACCCGGGCACTGAAGCTTTCTTT.

This CDR3 reads CASSVRGGHKDANEQFF. The CDR3, as DNA: TGTGCCAGTAGTGTTCGGGGAGGGCATAAGGATGCAAATGAGCAGTTCTTC. This chain links TRBV19 with TRBJ2-1; the match to TRBD2 covers 7 bases. V gave up 5 bases and J gave up 7 bases; unmatched junction bases: 17. CDR3 length: 17 residues. In germline, CDR1 is LNHDA, CDR2 SQIVND (reference sequence).

As DNA, the CDR3 is TGTGCCAGTAGCAAACCGGGACAGGGACTCTATGGCTACACCTTC. Protein: CASSKPGQGLYGYTF. The V call is TRBV19, the J call TRBJ1-2, with 9 positions matching TRBD1. V lost 6 bases, J lost 4 bases, and 9 bases stayed unmatched. This CDR3 contains 15 residues. The germline V gene encodes CDR1 LNHDA and CDR2 SQIVND (reference sequence).

Only a few counts were recorded for this clone. Here the CDR3 reads CSVTQGTGGASNYGYTF. As DNA, the CDR3 is TGCAGCGTCACCCAAGGGACAGGGGGCGCGTCTAACTATGGCTACACCTTC. This chain connects TRBV29-1 to TRBJ1-2, with 12 bases fitting TRBD1. Germline-derived CDR1 and CDR2 are SQVTM and ANQGSEA. The J segment lost 0 bases and the V segment lost 6 bases, leaving 11 bases of the junction unmatched. This CDR3 is built from 17 residues.

This rearrangement joins TRBV13 to TRBJ2-5; D is uncertain. The CDR3 consists of 13 residues. The V and J ends lost 5 bases and 3 bases respectively, with 10 bases between them. Germline CDR1 PRHDT, CDR2 FYEKMQ (reference sequence). CDR3 amino acids: CASSDRLEETQYF. The CDR3 region has the DNA TGTGCCAGCAGCGACCGACTGGAAGAGACCCAGTACTTC.

This sequence joins TRBV24-1 and TRBJ2-1, with D hard to call. Germline assignment: CDR1 KGHDR and CDR2 SFDVKD. This CDR3 has 12 amino acids. The V end was cut by 1 base, the J end by 6 bases, with 3 bases between. This CDR3 reads CATSDFVNEQFF. The CDR3 coding sequence is TGTGCCACCAGTGATTTCGTCAATGAGCAGTTCTTC.

The V and J genes are TRBV30 and TRBJ2-1, with TRBD2 as a possible D gene (5 bases). V was cut by 4 bases and J by 3 bases, with 13 bases left in between. The CDR3 is made up of 14 amino acids. Germline assignment: CDR1 GTSNPN and CDR2 SVGIG (reference sequence). The CDR3 nucleotides are TGTGCCTGGACTGCTGGACTGGACTACAATGAGCAGTTCTTC. It codes for CAWTAGLDYNEQFF.

This clone has a single count. The V gene is TRBV5-1, the J gene TRBJ2-5; 9 positions match TRBD1. Germline CDR1 reads SGHRS; CDR2 reads YFSETQ. Losses at the gene ends were 3 bases for V and 3 bases for J; bases not matched to a gene: 3. CDR3 length equals 14 residues. The CDR3 spells CASSYGQGKETQYF. The DNA of the CDR3 is TGCGCCAGCAGCTATGGACAGGGGAAAGAGACCCAGTACTTC.

The rearrangement uses TRBV6-5 and TRBJ1-2; weak D call: TRBD1 (5 bases). The CDR3 has 12 amino acids. Germline-derived CDR1 and CDR2 are MNHEY and SVGAGI. Trimming took 5 bases from V and 7 from J, leaving 11 bases between them. CDR3 residues: CASSLLGGGYTF. As DNA, the CDR3 is TGTGCCAGCAGTCTCTTGGGGGGTGGCTACACCTTC.

The rearrangement uses TRBV12-3 or TRBV12-4 and TRBJ1-1; D is undetermined. Trimming stripped 5 bases from V and 1 base from J, with 8 bases between. This CDR3 comprises 13 residues. This CDR3 reads CASSPLSNTEAFF. DNA of the CDR3: TGTGCCAGCAGTCCTTTGTCGAACACTGAAGCTTTCTTT.